This T cell receptor beta chain is from a study of spatial heterogeneity in lung cancer. The V gene's germline CDR1 is MNHNS and CDR2 SASEGT. The CDR3 extends over 12 amino acids. The V and J ends lost 4 bases and 10 bases respectively, with 12 bases between them. The table lists this clonotype with many counts. Its antigen is unknown. Time point meaning: sample taken at primary tumor resection. Study-wide results and caveats: Tumoral mutation counts were tracked by counts of expanded intratumoral alpha and beta TCRs.

One entry per CDR3 protein results from TCRdb running MiXCR on the 5' RACE reads. The data hold some 15,000 distinct CDR3 sequences, with 4% to 6% observed a single time. The receptor's source is a male donor with early-stage non-small cell lung cancer. The material sequenced was lung tumor tissue, taken at surgery. This chain joins TRBV6-1 and TRBJ2-3, with D perhaps matching TRBD1 or TRBD2 (5 bases each). Written as DNA, the CDR3 is TGTGCCAGCAGTGGAAGGGGAGTTGCGCAGTATTTT. Protein: CASSGRGVAQYF.